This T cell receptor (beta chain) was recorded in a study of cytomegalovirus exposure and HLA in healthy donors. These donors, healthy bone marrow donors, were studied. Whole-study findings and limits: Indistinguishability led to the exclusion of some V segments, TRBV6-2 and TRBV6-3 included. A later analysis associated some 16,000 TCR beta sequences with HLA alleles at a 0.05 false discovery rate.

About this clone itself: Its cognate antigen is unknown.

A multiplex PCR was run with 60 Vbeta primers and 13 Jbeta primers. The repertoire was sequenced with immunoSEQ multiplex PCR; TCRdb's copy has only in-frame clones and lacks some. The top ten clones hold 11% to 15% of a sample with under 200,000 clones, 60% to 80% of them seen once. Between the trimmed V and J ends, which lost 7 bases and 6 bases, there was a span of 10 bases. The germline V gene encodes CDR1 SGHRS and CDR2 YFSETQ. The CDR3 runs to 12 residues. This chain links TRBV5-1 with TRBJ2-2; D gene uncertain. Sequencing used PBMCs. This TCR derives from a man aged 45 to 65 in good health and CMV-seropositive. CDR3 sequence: CASLNPAGELFF. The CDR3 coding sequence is TGCGCCAGCTTAAATCCGGCCGGGGAGCTGTTTTTT.